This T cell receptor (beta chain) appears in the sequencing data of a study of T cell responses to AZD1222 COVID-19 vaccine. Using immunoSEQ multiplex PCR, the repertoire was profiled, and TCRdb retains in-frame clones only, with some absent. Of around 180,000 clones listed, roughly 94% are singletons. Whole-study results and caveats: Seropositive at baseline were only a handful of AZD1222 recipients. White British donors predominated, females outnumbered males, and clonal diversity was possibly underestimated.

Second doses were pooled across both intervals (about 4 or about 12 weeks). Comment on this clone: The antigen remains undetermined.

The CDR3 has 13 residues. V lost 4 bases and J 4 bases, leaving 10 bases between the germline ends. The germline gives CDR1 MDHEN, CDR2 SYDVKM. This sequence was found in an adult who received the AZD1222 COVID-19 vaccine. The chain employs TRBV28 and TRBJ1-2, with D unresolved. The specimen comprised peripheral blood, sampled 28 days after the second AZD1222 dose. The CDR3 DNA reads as TGTGCCAGCAGTTATGGTCTTTTCTATGGCTACACCTTC. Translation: CASSYGLFYGYTF.